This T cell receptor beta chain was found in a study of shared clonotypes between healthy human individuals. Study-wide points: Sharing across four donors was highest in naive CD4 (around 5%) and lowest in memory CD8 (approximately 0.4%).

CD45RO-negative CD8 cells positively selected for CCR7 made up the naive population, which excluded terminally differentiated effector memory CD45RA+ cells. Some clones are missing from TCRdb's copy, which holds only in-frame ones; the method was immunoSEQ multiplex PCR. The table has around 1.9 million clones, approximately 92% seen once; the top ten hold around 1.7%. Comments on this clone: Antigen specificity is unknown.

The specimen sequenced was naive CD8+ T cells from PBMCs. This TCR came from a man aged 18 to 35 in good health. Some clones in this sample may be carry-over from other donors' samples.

The DNA for the CDR3 is TGTGCCAGCACCACGGGACTCCGGGACAATGAGCAGTTCTTC. Its protein is CASTTGLRDNEQFF. V is TRBV28 and J is TRBJ2-1, with D perhaps TRBD2 (6 bases). V dropped 7 bases and J dropped 5 bases, with 15 bases sitting between them. CDR1 is MDHEN and CDR2 is SYDVKM in the germline V gene. The CDR3 is made up of 14 amino acids. Variable domain in full (rest from reference TRBV28 and TRBJ2-1): DVKVTQSSRYLVKRTGEKVFLECVQDMDHENMFWYRQDPGLGLRLIYFSYDVKMKEKGDIPEGYSVSREKKERFSLILESASTNQTSMYLCASTTGLRDNEQFFGPGTRLTVL.